This passage covers 14 T cell receptor beta chains from one sample sequenced in a study of early T cells in non-severe SARS-CoV-2 infection. TCRdb used MiXCR to reprocess the 5' RACE reads, holding one entry per CDR3 protein. The table includes approximately 30,000 distinct CDR3 sequences, approximately 5.1% detected once. The sequencing input was whole blood. The receptors were sampled from an adult who was a healthcare worker with PCR-confirmed SARS-CoV-2 infection or an uninfected control (not recorded which).

The rearrangement uses TRBV7-8 and TRBJ1-5; D gene uncertain. CDR1 is SGHVS, CDR2 FQNEAQ, per germline. This CDR3 comprises 11 residues. Trimming shortened V by 8 bases and J by 2 bases, and 4 bases separated the two germline ends. CDR3 amino acids: CASWGNQPQHF. CDR3 sequence (DNA): TGTGCCAGCTGGGGCAATCAGCCCCAGCATTTT.

This clonotype has more than one count but fewer than ten. Here the CDR3 DNA reads TGCGCCAGCAGCCTGGGACTAGCCTCCTACGAGCAGTACTTC. Translation: CASSLGLASYEQYF. The J gene is TRBJ2-7, the V gene TRBV4-3; 9 bases fit TRBD2. In germline, CDR1 is LGHNA, CDR2 YSLEER. The J segment lost 0 bases and the V segment lost 4 bases, leaving 1 base of the junction unmatched. The CDR3 totals 14 residues.

This clonotype was seen many times. V and J are TRBV7-9 and TRBJ2-2, with 7 nucleotides matching TRBD1. Germline CDR1 reads SEHNR; CDR2 reads FQNEAQ (reference sequence). J was trimmed by 1 base and V by 10 bases; bases with no gene match: 3. This CDR3 comprises 13 residues. The CDR3 DNA reads as TGTGCCAAGGGACAGAGGAACACCGGGGAGCTGTTTTTT. Protein product: CAKGQRNTGELFF.

This clonotype is labeled as medium-sized. A read error may account for a junction end that differs from germline. V gene TRBV5-6 combines with J gene TRBJ1-1; D is perhaps TRBD1 (5 bases). The CDR3 totals 13 residues. Germline lookup yields CDR1 SGHDT and CDR2 YYEEEE. The CDR3 protein is CATSRDLNTEAFF. CDR3 in DNA: TGTGCCACCAGCCGGGACCTTAACACTGAAGCTTTCTTT. Filled out from reference TRBV5-6 and TRBJ1-1, the complete variable domain reads DAGVTQSPTHLIKTRGQQVTLRCSPKSGHDTVSWYQQALGQGPQFIFQYYEEEERQRGNFPDRFSGHQFPNYSSELNVNALLLGDSALYLCATSRDLNTEAFFGQGTRLTVV.

The chain has TRBV29-1 and TRBJ1-5; D not certain. The CDR3 has 13 residues. V lost 4 bases, J lost 0 bases, and 7 bases lay in between. Per germline, CDR1 SQVTM and CDR2 ANQGSEA. The CDR3 DNA reads as TGCAGCGTTGCAGAGGCTAGCAATCAGCCCCAGCATTTT. Its translation is CSVAEASNQPQHF.

This clonotype was detected only once. V and J are TRBV13 and TRBJ2-5; 8 bases line up with TRBD1. The CDR3 has 13 amino acids. Looked up from germline, CDR1 is PRHDT and CDR2 is FYEKMQ (reference sequence). V gave up 7 bases and J gave up 5 bases; unmatched junction bases: 6. The CDR3 DNA reads TGTGCCAGCAATCATCGGACAGGGGAGACCCAGTACTTC. This codes for CASNHRTGETQYF. Complete variable domain (other parts from reference TRBV13 and TRBJ2-5): AAGVIQSPRHLIKEKRETATLKCYPIPRHDTVYWYQQGPGQDPQFLISFYEKMQSDKGSIPDRFSAQQFSDYHSELNMSSLELGDSALYFCASNHRTGETQYFGPGTRLLVL.

This clonotype was seen ten or more times. The chain combines TRBV12-3 or TRBV12-4 with TRBJ2-5, with D possibly matching TRBD2 (5 bases). V lost 4 bases to trimming and J lost 2 bases, with 8 bases between them. CDR3 length: 13 amino acids. CDR3 residues: CASSWRQQETQYF. The DNA of the CDR3 is TGTGCCAGCAGTTGGAGGCAGCAAGAGACCCAGTACTTC.

In this sample, this clonotype turned up many times. The chain recombines TRBV7-2 with TRBJ2-3; 7 bases are a match to TRBD2. After removal of 1 base from V and 2 bases from J, the junction contained 3 bases not matched to a gene. The V gene's germline CDR1 is SGHTA and CDR2 FQGNSA. There are 15 residues in the CDR3. CDR3 region: CASSLEGLYTDTQYF. As DNA, the CDR3 is TGTGCCAGCAGCTTAGAGGGACTATACACAGATACGCAGTATTTT.

This clonotype was seen many times. V and J are TRBV28 and TRBJ2-2; D may be TRBD1 (5 bases). Trimming shortened V by 6 bases and J by 0 bases, and 14 bases separated the two germline ends. The CDR3 length is 16 residues. Looked up from germline, CDR1 is MDHEN and CDR2 is SYDVKM. The DNA for the CDR3 is TGTGCCAGCAGCACTTTACAGGATGCGAACACCGGGGAGCTGTTTTTT. Amino acid sequence: CASSTLQDANTGELFF.

This clonotype was seen many times. The CDR3 bases are TGTGCCAGCAGCTTGGCTAGTGGAGGCAATGAGCAGTTCTTC. Its protein is CASSLASGGNEQFF. The chain employs TRBV7-6 and TRBJ2-1, with D perhaps matching TRBD2 (5 bases). Germline V gives CDR1 SGHVS, CDR2 FNYEAQ. This CDR3 has 14 amino acids. V lost 3 bases to trimming and J lost 6 bases, with 12 bases between them.

This clonotype was detected many times. At one of its ends the junction is not consistent with the germline gene, which may arise from a read error. V is TRBV6-2 or TRBV6-3 and J is TRBJ2-1; TRBD1 is a possible D gene (6 bases). Germline V CDR1 and CDR2: MNHEY, SVGEGT. CDR3 length: 12 residues. In nucleotides, the CDR3 is TGTGCCAGCAGTCCACCGACAGGAGTTCTGGTCTTC. This codes for CASSPPTGVLVF.

This clonotype was found a few times. The gene calls are TRBV2 and TRBJ2-3; 9 positions match TRBD1. CDR1 is SNHLY and CDR2 is FYNNEI in the germline V gene. This CDR3 has 15 residues. Losses at the gene ends were 6 bases for V and 5 bases for J; bases not matched to a gene: 9. CDR3 in amino acids: CASSRTGVRVDTQYF. Written as DNA, the CDR3 is TGTGCCAGCAGCAGGACAGGGGTGAGGGTAGATACGCAGTATTTT.

Many counts were recorded for this clonotype. This chain uses TRBV18 with TRBJ1-5, with D hard to call. The CDR3 contains 14 residues. V was clipped by 2 bases and J by 1 base, with 6 bases between them. Germline CDR1 reads KGHSH; CDR2 reads LQKENI. The CDR3 here is CASSPSRSNQPQHF. CDR3 nucleotides: TGTGCCAGCTCACCAAGCAGAAGCAATCAGCCCCAGCATTTT.

This clonotype appeared many times. The chain couples TRBV3-1 to TRBJ2-1, with 13 nucleotides matching TRBD2. This CDR3 contains 15 residues. Germline loops: CDR1 LGHDT, CDR2 YNNKEL (reference sequence). J was trimmed by 8 bases and V by 2 bases; bases with no gene match: 3. The CDR3 is CASSQILAGGHEQFF. The CDR3 DNA reads as TGTGCCAGCAGCCAAATACTAGCGGGGGGGCATGAGCAGTTCTTC.